This record covers a single TCR beta chain. Its antigen is still unknown. From germline, CDR1 is ENHRY and CDR2 SYGVKD. V dropped 4 bases and J dropped 0; count of bases not matched to a gene: 9. The CDR3 has 17 residues. TCRdb fed the reads into MiXCR, producing one record per CDR3 protein. The data show 750,000 to 950,000 distinct CDR3 sequences, 25% to 35% seen once. This sample is part of a study of T cell repertoires in cytomegalovirus infection. On the study more broadly: Recently described HLA-C-restricted plus well-studied HLA-B-restricted CMV epitopes were used. Shared public TCR beta signatures pointed to both CMV infection and a matching HLA type. Study-wide findings and caveats: CMV-specific HLA-C-restricted TCR beta clonotypes dominated the ex vivo response. Using cumulative public TCR beta family frequency, the authors identified those who carried CMV together with the relevant HLA.

The chain joins TRBV10-3 to TRBJ2-3, with TRBD2 matching 8 bases. The source was cultured CD8+ T cells from PBMCs, collected from culture after CMV antigen stimulation. This TCR was recovered from a human donor in good health (CMV status not recorded). Some clones in this sample may be carry-over from other donors' samples. DNA of the CDR3: TGTGCCATCAGTGTGGTATTGACTAGCGCAAGCACAGATACGCAGTATTTT. Translated, it gives CAISVVLTSASTDTQYF.